Following are 7 T cell receptor beta chains from one sample sequenced in a study of shared clonotypes between healthy human individuals. Cells designated naive CD8 were CD45RO-negative and were positively selected for CCR7, with terminally differentiated effector memory CD45RA+ cells excluded. Repertoires were generated with immunoSEQ multiplex PCR, while TCRdb's copy carries only in-frame clones and drops some. The sample contains about 1,800,000 clones, about 95% of which appear only once. Material for sequencing was naive CD8+ T cells sorted from blood. All receptors derive from a man younger than 30 in good health.

About this clone itself: Within the sample, other DNA sequences also encode this same CDR3. The chain combines TRBV6-5 with TRBJ1-1; D is perhaps TRBD1 (5 bases). The germline V gene has CDR1 MNHEY and CDR2 SVGAGI. The length of the CDR3 is 14 residues. V lost 0 bases and J lost 2, with 7 bases in between. As DNA, the CDR3 is TGTGCCAGCAGTTACTCGACAGCTAACACTGAAGCTTTCTTT. Translation gives CASSYSTANTEAFF.

As regards this clone: Other nucleotide sequences from this sample produce the same CDR3. Here the CDR3 DNA reads TGCGCCAGCAGCGAAGGACTAGGGGCTTCCTACGAGCAGTACTTC. Protein: CASSEGLGASYEQYF. V usage is TRBV10-1 and J usage is TRBJ2-7; TRBD2 matches at 7 bases. In germline, CDR1 is WNHNN, CDR2 SYGVQD (reference sequence). Germline trimming cut 6 bases from V and 1 base from J; bases unmatched to any gene: 9. CDR3 length equals 15 residues.

CDR3 in amino acids: CASSLEGGTIGYEQYF. The CDR3 bases are TGTGCCAGCAGCCTCGAGGGGGGGACTATAGGCTACGAGCAGTACTTC. The chain uses TRBV5-6 and TRBJ2-7; D possibly corresponds to TRBD2 (7 bases). The CDR3 runs to 16 residues. The germline gives CDR1 SGHDT, CDR2 YYEEEE. Trimming left V 4 bases short and J 3 bases short, with 20 bases between.

The rearrangement joins TRBV5-3 to TRBJ1-5; 7 nucleotides align to TRBD1. TRBV5-3 qualifies as an ORF whose function is uncertain. J gave up 9 bases and V 0 bases, and 9 bases lay outside the gene matches. This CDR3 spans 15 amino acids. CDR3 bases: TGTGCCAGAAGCTTGGTGAGGGGGCGTCTGACGCCCCAGCATTTT. It encodes CARSLVRGRLTPQHF.

The rearrangement links TRBV7-9 to TRBJ2-7; D gene unclear. The V and J ends lost 4 bases and 1 base respectively, with 8 bases between them. Germline V lookup: CDR1 SEHNR, CDR2 FQNEAQ (reference sequence). This CDR3 is built from 13 residues. For the CDR3, the DNA is TGTGCCAGCAGCTCCACCAGATCCTACGAGCAGTACTTC. Translated, it gives CASSSTRSYEQYF. The whole variable domain, filled in from reference TRBV7-9 and TRBJ2-7, reads DTGVSQNPRHKITKRGQNVTFRCDPISEHNRLYWYRQTLGQGPEFLTYFQNEAQLEKSRLLSDRFSAERPKGSFSTLEIQRTEQGDSAMYLCASSSTRSYEQYFGPGTRLTVT.

Regarding this clone: Other DNA sequences of this sample code for an identical CDR3. The chain uses TRBV9 and TRBJ2-7, with 11 bases fitting TRBD2. Germline-derived CDR1 and CDR2 are SGDLS and YYNGEE. Trimming cost V 3 bases and J 3 bases; bases outside gene matches: 2. CDR3 length: 14 residues. The CDR3 DNA follows: TGTGCCAGCAGCGAGGGACTAGCGGACTACGAGCAGTACTTC. Translating gives CASSEGLADYEQYF.

The V gene is TRBV7-3, the J gene TRBJ2-2, with TRBD2 matching 13 bases. Trimming cost V 4 bases and J 0 bases; bases outside gene matches: 5. CDR1 and CDR2 from the germline V gene are SGHTA and FQGTGA. The CDR3 is 18 amino acids. The CDR3 loop is CASSSSGLAGANTGELFF. The CDR3 DNA sequence: TGTGCCAGCAGCTCAAGCGGACTAGCGGGGGCGAACACCGGGGAGCTGTTTTTT.